The 2 T cell receptor beta chains reported below all come from one sample, sequenced in a study of T cell responses to AZD1222 COVID-19 vaccine. Using immunoSEQ multiplex PCR, the repertoire was profiled, and TCRdb retains in-frame clones only, with some absent. Among over 95,000 clones listed, 70% to 85% were seen once. Sequencing was performed on peripheral blood, taken 28 days after the second AZD1222 dose. These receptors were obtained from an adult who received the AZD1222 COVID-19 vaccine.

This clone occurred once. The gene calls are TRBV4-3 and TRBJ2-3; the D gene is possibly TRBD2 (5 bases). The CDR3 has 13 residues. The V gene's germline CDR1 is LGHNA and CDR2 YSLEER. Trimming removed 2 bases at V and 8 bases at J, with 11 bases between. DNA for the CDR3: TGCGCCAGCAGCCAAACCATAGAGGGTACGCAGTATTTT. Its translation is CASSQTIEGTQYF.

The rearrangement joins TRBV5-1 to TRBJ2-1; D is unresolved. Germline V lookup: CDR1 SGHRS, CDR2 YFSETQ. This CDR3 has 16 amino acids. With 0 bases removed from V and 5 bases from J, the gap between germline ends came to 15 bases. CDR3 coding DNA: TGCGCCAGCAGCTTGGCCGGGTTGGGTAACGACAATGAGCAGTTCTTC. Residues: CASSLAGLGNDNEQFF.